The entry that follows covers one T cell receptor (beta chain) sequence. Its antigen is undetermined. This entry belongs to a study of T cell repertoires in aging, cancer and after chemotherapy. About the study: Donors were grouped into six age bands spanning 30 or younger through 70 or older. Study results and caveats: Median generation probability rose over the chemotherapy interval in each cancer cohort, suggesting rebound thymic output.

Unmatched junction bases numbered 7, after V lost 3 bases and J lost 5 bases. This CDR3 spans 15 amino acids. From germline, CDR1 is SGHTA and CDR2 FQGNSA. Multiplex touch-down PCR with TRB-A/B primers amplified rearranged V-D-J TRB sequences. MiXCR was run by TCRdb on the multiplex PCR reads, yielding one entry per CDR3 protein. Counted here are 15,000 to 20,000 distinct CDR3 sequences, roughly 35% occurring once; the ten biggest clones make up approximately 17%. The template was genomic DNA from peripheral blood, not RNA. The source is a human donor with a solid tumor. The rearrangement joins TRBV7-2 to TRBJ2-5; 9 bases line up with TRBD1. The sequencing sample was made of blood. CDR3 coding DNA: TGTGCCAGCAGCTTTACCGGGACAGGGTGGGAGACCCAGTACTTC. It codes for CASSFTGTGWETQYF.